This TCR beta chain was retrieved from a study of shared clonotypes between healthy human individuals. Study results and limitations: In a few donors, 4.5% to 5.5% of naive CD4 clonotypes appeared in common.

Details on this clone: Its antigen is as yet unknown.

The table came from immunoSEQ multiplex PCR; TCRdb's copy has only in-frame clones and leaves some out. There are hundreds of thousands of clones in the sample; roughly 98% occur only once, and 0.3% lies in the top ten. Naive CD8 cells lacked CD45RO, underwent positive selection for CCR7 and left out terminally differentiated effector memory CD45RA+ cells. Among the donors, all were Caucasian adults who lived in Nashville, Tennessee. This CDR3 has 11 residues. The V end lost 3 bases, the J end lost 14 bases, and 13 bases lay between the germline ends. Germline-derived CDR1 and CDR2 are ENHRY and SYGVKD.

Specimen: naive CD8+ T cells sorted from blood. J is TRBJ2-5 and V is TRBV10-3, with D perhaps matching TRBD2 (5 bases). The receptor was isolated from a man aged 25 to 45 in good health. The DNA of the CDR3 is TGTGCCATCAGTGAAGGCGGGTACCGTTACTTC. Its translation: CAISEGGYRYF.